This TCR beta chain was observed in a study of T cells in narcolepsy. Study overall: Healthy controls were enrolled alongside patients with narcolepsy type 1 or type 2. Overall study findings and caveats: In some patient and control memory CD4+ samples, autoreactive clones were absent.

TCRdb's copy holds only in-frame clones and misses some; the assay was immunoSEQ multiplex PCR. Here the sample spans more than 30,000 clones, approximately 80% being singletons. The CDR3 runs to 16 residues. Germline loops: CDR1 SGHDT, CDR2 YYEEEE. J lost 2 bases, V lost 4 bases, and 7 bases had no gene match. As regards this clone: Its antigen remains unidentified.

The sequence was obtained from a human donor with narcolepsy. The chain employs TRBV5-6 and TRBJ1-2; 11 bases are a match to TRBD1. Material: CD45RA- memory CD4+ T cells from PBMCs. The CDR3 DNA reads as TGTGCCAGCAGCCCCGGGACAGGGGGTTCGAACTATGGCTACACCTTC. Its protein product is CASSPGTGGSNYGYTF.